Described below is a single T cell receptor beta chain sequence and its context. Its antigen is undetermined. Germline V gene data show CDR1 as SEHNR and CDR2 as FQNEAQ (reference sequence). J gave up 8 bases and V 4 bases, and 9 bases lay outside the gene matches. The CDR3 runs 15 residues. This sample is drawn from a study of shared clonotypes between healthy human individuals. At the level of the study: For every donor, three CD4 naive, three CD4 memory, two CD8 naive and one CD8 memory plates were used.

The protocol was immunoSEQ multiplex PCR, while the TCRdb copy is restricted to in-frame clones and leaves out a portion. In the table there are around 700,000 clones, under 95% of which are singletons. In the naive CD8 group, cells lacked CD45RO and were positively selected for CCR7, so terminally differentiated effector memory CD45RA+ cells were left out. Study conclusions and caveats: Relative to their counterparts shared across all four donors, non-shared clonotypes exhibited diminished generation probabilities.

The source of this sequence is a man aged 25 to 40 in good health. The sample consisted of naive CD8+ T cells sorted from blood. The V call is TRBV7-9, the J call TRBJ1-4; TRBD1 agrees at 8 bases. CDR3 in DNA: TGTGCCAGCAGCTCACCCCAGGGGGCGCAAGAAAAACTGTTTTTT. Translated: CASSSPQGAQEKLFF.